This TCR beta chain was documented in a study of T cell responses to AZD1222 COVID-19 vaccine. V lost 2 bases to trimming and J lost 6 bases, with 4 bases between them. The germline CDR1 and CDR2 sequences are SGHDT and YYEEEE. The CDR3 is 11 amino acids. Here immunoSEQ multiplex PCR was the method, and the copy in TCRdb shows in-frame clones only, minus some. This table holds fewer than 120,000 clones, 80% to 95% found once. The sequenced sample was peripheral blood, obtained 28 days after the second AZD1222 dose. The chain links TRBV5-6 to TRBJ2-3; D is uncertain. The clonotype was recovered from an adult who received the AZD1222 COVID-19 vaccine. CDR3 coding DNA: TGTGCCAGCAGCTTCCAGGATACGCAGTATTTT. As protein: CASSFQDTQYF.